This T cell receptor (beta chain) was observed in a study of beta chain features in type 1 diabetes. V dropped 5 bases and J dropped 3; count of bases not matched to a gene: 9. The CDR3 contains 16 residues. Looked up from germline, CDR1 is MGHRA and CDR2 is YSYEKL. The entirety of the isolated RNA underwent reverse transcription, so expressed TCRB transcripts were sequenced. TCRdb's copy holds only in-frame clones and misses some; the assay was immunoSEQ multiplex PCR. The sample contains about 620,000 clones, around 16% of which appear only once. The sequenced sample was naive CD4+ T cells from blood. The chain combines TRBV4-1 with TRBJ2-7; 11 bases are a match to TRBD2. This receptor was identified in a man aged 18-30 years in good health. Written as DNA, the CDR3 is TGCGCCAGCAGCTTAGGACCCGGGACTAGCGGCTACGAGCAGTACTTC. This sequence encodes CASSLGPGTSGYEQYF.